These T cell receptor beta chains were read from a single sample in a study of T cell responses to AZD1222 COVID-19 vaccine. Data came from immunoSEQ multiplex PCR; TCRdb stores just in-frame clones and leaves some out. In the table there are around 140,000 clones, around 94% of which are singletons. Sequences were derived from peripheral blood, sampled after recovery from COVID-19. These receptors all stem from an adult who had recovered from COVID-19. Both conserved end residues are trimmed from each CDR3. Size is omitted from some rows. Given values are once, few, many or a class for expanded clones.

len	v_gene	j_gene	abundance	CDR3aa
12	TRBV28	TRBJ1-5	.	ASSFLGGNQPQH
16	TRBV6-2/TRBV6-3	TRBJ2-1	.	ASSRTKTGTSGSNEQF
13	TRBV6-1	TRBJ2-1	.	ASSEAEGTNNEQF
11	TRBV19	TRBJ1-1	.	ASSISDSTEAF
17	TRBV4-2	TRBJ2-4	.	ASSQVSSGSPVAKNIQY
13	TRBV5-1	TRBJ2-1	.	ASSFTSGIYNEQF
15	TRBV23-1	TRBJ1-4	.	ASSHRQEGLTNEKLF
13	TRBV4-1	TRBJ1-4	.	ASSLSETFNEKLF
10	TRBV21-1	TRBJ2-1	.	ASSKWNRSRF
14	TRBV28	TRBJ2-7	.	ASTQARGPSSYEQY
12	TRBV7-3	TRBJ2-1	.	ASTGGRAINEQF
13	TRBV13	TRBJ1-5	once	ASSLGGPSNQPQH
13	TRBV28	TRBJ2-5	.	ASSSPWRGGETQY
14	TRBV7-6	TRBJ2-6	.	ASSRRTDSGANVLT
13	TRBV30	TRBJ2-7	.	AWGYQTGGFMEQY
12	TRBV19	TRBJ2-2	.	ASSQGAMAGELF
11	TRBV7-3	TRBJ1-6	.	ASSLIGDSPLH
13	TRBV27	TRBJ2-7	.	ASSTTGGTSYEQY
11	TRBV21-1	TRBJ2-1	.	ASRRQGANEQF
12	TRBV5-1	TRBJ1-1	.	ASRVQGGGTEAF
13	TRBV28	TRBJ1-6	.	ASSLFGGYNSPLH
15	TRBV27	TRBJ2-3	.	ASSPGLAGGLTDTQY
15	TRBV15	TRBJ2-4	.	ATSPRPGPLAKNIQY
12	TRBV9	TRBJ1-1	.	ASSGSVDPGQAF
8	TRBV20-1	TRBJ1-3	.	SDYRNTIY
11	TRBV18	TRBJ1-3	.	ASSSGAGNTIY
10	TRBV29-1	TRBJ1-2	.	SVDGNNYGYT
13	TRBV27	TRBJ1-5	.	ASKGSQGRNQPQH
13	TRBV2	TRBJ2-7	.	ASTQFGLGDYEQY
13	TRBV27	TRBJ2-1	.	ASSFGGQINNEQF
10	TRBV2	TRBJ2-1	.	AIGTGNNEQF
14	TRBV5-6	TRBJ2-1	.	ASSLAVGGNYNEQF
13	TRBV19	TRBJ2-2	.	ASRLAVTNTGELF
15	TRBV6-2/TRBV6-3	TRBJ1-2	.	ASSRTKQGAASYGYT
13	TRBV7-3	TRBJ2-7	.	ASSLRAGVNYEQY
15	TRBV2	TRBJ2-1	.	ASRPPGLAGSYNEQF
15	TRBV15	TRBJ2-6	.	ATRLAGEKTGANVLT
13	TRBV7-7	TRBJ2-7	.	ASSLAAGGPYEQY
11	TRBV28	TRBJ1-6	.	ASSFGPNSPLH
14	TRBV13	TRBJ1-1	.	ASSGGTGRLGTEAF
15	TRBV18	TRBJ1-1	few	ASSPGTGRPLFGEAF
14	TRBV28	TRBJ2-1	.	ASTEAGTSRYNEQF
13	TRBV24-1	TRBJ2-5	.	ATSDFGQEIETQY
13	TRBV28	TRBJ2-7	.	ASRWTSGSQYEQY
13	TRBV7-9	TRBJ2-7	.	ASSFPTWRGDEQY
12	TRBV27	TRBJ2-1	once	ASRTSGGFPEQF
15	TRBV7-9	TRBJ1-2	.	ASSLPPPGQGLYGYT
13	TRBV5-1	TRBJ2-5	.	ASSSGTGKQETQY
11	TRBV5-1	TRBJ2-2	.	ASSLDPTGELF
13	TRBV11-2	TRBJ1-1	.	ASSVEVWGDTEAF
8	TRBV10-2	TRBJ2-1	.	ASSDLEQF
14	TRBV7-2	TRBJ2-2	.	ASSLGLAGRTGELF
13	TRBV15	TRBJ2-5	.	ATSSGRGRGETQY
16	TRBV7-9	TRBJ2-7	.	ASSLYLRRGIPSYEQY
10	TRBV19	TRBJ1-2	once	ASNNRGGGYT